These T cell receptor beta chains were read from a single sample in a study of regulatory T cells in long-lasting Graves disease. TCRdb processed the multiplex PCR reads anew with MiXCR; each CDR3 protein has one entry. Among about 320,000 distinct CDR3 sequences, 15% to 20% were seen once, and the ten largest hold around 36%. Specimen: peripheral blood mononuclear cells (PBMCs), collected at new diagnosis, from a patient treated with antithyroid drugs. The receptors stem from a female donor with Graves disease. CDR3s include the opening cysteine and the closing phenylalanine or tryptophan. The D gene is left open where the match is weak. Some rows have no size entry. The others give once, few or many, or a class for an expanded clone.

TRBV14	-	TRBJ2-1	many	TGTGCCAGCAGCCAAGGCTGGAGCTCCTACAATGAGCAGTTCTTC	CASSQGWSSYNEQFF
TRBV20-1	-	TRBJ2-1	-	TGCAGTGCTAGAGGTAGGAACCTCCCGGGTGAGCAGTTCTTC	CSARGRNLPGEQFF
TRBV7-2	-	TRBJ1-5	many	TGTGCCAGCAGCCACAGGGTAAACAATCAGCCCCAGCATTTT	CASSHRVNNQPQHF
TRBV7-9	-	TRBJ2-5	few	TGTGCCAGCAGCTTTCAATCCGGGGCTCAAGAGACCCAGTACTTC	CASSFQSGAQETQYF
TRBV20-1	-	TRBJ1-1	few	TGCAGTGCTAGAGTGCAGTTGAACACTGAAGCTTTCTTT	CSARVQLNTEAFF
TRBV7-9	-	TRBJ1-3	-	TGTGCCAGCAGCCCCAGACAGAGCTCTGGAAACACCATATATTTT	CASSPRQSSGNTIYF
TRBV7-9	-	TRBJ2-3	-	TGTGCCAGCAGCTTCCATCTTAGGGGAGATACGCAGTATTTT	CASSFHLRGDTQYF
TRBV4-1	-	TRBJ2-3	-	TGCGCCAGCAGCCAACCTTGGTCGGGTGGGGCCACAGATACGCAGTATTTT	CASSQPWSGGATDTQYF
TRBV11-1	-	TRBJ2-1	many	TGTGCCAGCTCCACTGGGGGCGGAACCGGGCCTCACAATGAGCAGTTCTTC	CASSTGGGTGPHNEQFF
TRBV7-2	TRBD2	TRBJ2-3	many	TGTGCCAGCAGCAAACCGGGACTAATGAGGGGCACAGATACGCAGTATTTT	CASSKPGLMRGTDTQYF
TRBV6-5	-	TRBJ1-4	many	TGTGCCAGCAGTTACGGGGTTTGGGAAAAACTGTTTTTT	CASSYGVWEKLFF
TRBV11-2	TRBD1	TRBJ2-4	many	TGTGCCAGCAGCTCCTCGGTCGGGACAGGCCTACTAGCCAAAAACATTCAGTACTTC	CASSSSVGTGLLAKNIQYF
TRBV2	TRBD2	TRBJ2-1	-	TGTGCCAGCAGTGATCCCGATATACTAGCGGGAGGGCGGTACAATGAGCAGTTCTTC	CASSDPDILAGGRYNEQFF
TRBV18	TRBD1	TRBJ1-2	many	TGTGCCAGCTCGCCGGACAGGGAATATGGCTACACCTTC	CASSPDREYGYTF
TRBV7-2	-	TRBJ2-1	-	TGTGCCAGCAGCCCACCTGGACTTACCCCGGATGAGCAGTTCTTC	CASSPPGLTPDEQFF
TRBV5-1	-	TRBJ2-1	few	TGCGCCACCAGGGGAACCTCCTACAATGAGCAGTTCTTC	CATRGTSYNEQFF
TRBV2	-	TRBJ1-2	-	TGTGCCAGCAGTGAAAATGGGGAGCGGGGTGGAGGCTACACCTTC	CASSENGERGGGYTF
TRBV28	-	TRBJ2-5	many	TGTGCCAGCAGGCGCCGAATGGAGGGCCGGGAGACCCAGTACTTC	CASRRRMEGRETQYF
TRBV6-4	-	TRBJ2-7	many	TGTGCCAGCCTCGGGGAGTCGAGGGCCCGGAGCTCCTACGAGCAGTACTTC	CASLGESRARSSYEQYF
TRBV5-6	-	TRBJ1-3	few	TGTGCCAGCAGCACCTGGGCCAACTCTGGAAACACCATATATTTT	CASSTWANSGNTIYF
TRBV2	-	TRBJ2-3	many	TGTGCCAGCACGGGCGACACAGATACGCAGTATTTT	CASTGDTDTQYF
TRBV18	-	TRBJ2-7	-	TGTGCCAGCTCACCACGGACAGTTTCCTACGAGCAGTACTTC	CASSPRTVSYEQYF
TRBV7-6	-	TRBJ2-3	many	TGTGCCAGCAGCTTATCTCAAGGCACGCAGTATTTT	CASSLSQGTQYF
TRBV9	TRBD2	TRBJ2-1	many	TGTGCCAGCAGCGTCGGACTAGCGGGAAGTAATGAGCAGTTCTTC	CASSVGLAGSNEQFF
TRBV19	-	TRBJ2-1	-	TGTGCCAGTAGTAGATCTTACGGGAGTAATGAGCAGTTCTTC	CASSRSYGSNEQFF
TRBV4-1	TRBD1	TRBJ2-5	-	TGCGCCAGCAGCCAAGATCTACGGACGGGACAGGGTCAAGAGACCCAGTACTTC	CASSQDLRTGQGQETQYF
TRBV6-1	-	TRBJ2-7	-	TGTGCCAGCAGGGACGGTCCCACCTACGAGCAGTACTTC	CASRDGPTYEQYF
TRBV15	-	TRBJ2-2	many	TGTGCCACCAGCAGAGATGGGGCGGTGGGGACCGGGGAGCTGTTTTTT	CATSRDGAVGTGELFF